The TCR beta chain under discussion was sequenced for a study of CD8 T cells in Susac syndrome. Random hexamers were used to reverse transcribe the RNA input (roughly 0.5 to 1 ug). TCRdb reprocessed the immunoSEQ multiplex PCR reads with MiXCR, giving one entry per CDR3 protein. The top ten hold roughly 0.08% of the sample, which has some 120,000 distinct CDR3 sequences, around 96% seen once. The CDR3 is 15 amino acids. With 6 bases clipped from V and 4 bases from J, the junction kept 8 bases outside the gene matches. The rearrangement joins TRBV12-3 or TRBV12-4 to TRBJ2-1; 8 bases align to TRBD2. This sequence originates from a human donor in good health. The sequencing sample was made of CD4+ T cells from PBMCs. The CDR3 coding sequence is TGTGCCAGCAGATCCAGCGGGAGTGGGTACAATGAGCAGTTCTTC. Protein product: CASRSSGSGYNEQFF.